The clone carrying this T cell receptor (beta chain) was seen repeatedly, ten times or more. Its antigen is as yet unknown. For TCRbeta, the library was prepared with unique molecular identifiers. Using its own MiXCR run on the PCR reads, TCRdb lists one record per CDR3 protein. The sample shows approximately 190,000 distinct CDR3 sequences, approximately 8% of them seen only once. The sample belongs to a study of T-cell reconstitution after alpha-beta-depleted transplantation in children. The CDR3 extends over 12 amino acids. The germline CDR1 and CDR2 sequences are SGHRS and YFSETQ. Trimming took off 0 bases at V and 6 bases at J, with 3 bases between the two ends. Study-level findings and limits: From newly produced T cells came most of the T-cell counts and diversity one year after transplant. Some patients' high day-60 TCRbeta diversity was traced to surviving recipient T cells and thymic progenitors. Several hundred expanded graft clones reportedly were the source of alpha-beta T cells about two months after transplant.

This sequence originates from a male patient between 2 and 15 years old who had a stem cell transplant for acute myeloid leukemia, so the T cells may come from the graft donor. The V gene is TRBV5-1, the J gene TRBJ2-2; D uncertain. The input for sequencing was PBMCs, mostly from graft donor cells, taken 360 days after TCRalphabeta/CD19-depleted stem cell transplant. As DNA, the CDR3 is TGCGCCAGCAGCTTGGATCCCGGGGAGCTGTTTTTT. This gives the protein CASSLDPGELFF.